The following is a T cell receptor beta chain sequence with its context. Using its own MiXCR run on the multiplex PCR reads, TCRdb lists one record per CDR3 protein. The table records under 350,000 distinct CDR3 sequences, around 30% of them present only once. CDR3 length equals 15 residues. The germline CDR1 and CDR2 sequences are SGDLS and YYNGEE. Trimming removed 4 bases at V and 4 bases at J, with 18 bases between. Breast cancer patients provided tissue from their axillary draining lymph nodes. The sample comes from a study of breast tumors, draining lymph nodes, adjacent tissues. J is TRBJ2-7 and V is TRBV9; possibly TRBD1 for D (5 bases). The sample consisted of axillary lymph node tissue. The TCR comes from a female donor with breast cancer. Some clones in this sample may be carry-over from other donors' samples. The CDR3 region is CASSQDWGRGYEQYF. In DNA form, the CDR3 reads TGTGCCAGCAGCCAAGATTGGGGCAGAGGTTACGAGCAGTACTTC.